Presented here are 23 T cell receptor beta chains from one specimen sequenced in a study of blood T cell repertoires in COVID-19. Method: immunoSEQ multiplex PCR; TCRdb's copy keeps in-frame clones and lacks some. In the table there are about 73,000 clones, about nine tenths of which are singletons. Source material: peripheral blood. The source of these receptors is a woman aged 18-30 years with acute or convalescent COVID-19.

This clone was detected a few times. The rearrangement links TRBV6-1 to TRBJ1-2; D is undetermined. The CDR3 has 14 amino acids. Germline V gene sequence: CDR1 MNHNS, CDR2 SASEGT. Trimming left V 2 bases short and J 2 bases short, with 9 bases between. The CDR3 region is CASSEFRQNYGYTF. The CDR3 nucleotides are TGTGCCAGCAGTGAATTTCGTCAGAACTATGGCTACACCTTC.

V is TRBV15 and J is TRBJ1-2; tentative D call: TRBD1 (6 bases). The CDR3 is 14 amino acids. Looked up from germline, CDR1 is LNHNV and CDR2 is YYDKDF (reference sequence). The V end was cut by 7 bases, the J end by 9 bases, with 21 bases between. The CDR3 bases are TGTGCCACCACCCAATCTCGGACAGACCGAAGCTACACCTTC. Its translation is CATTQSRTDRSYTF.

The rearrangement uses TRBV11-2 and TRBJ2-2, with TRBD2 matching 10 bases. The CDR3 runs to 17 residues. The ends lost 1 base at V and 5 bases at J; junction bases unmatched: 7. Germline assignment: CDR1 SGHAT and CDR2 FQNNGV. CDR3: CASSLGLAGVETGELFF. CDR3 sequence (DNA): TGTGCCAGCAGCTTAGGGCTAGCGGGAGTCGAAACCGGGGAGCTGTTTTTT.

The chain uses TRBV30 and TRBJ1-2, with D uncertain. This CDR3 has 12 residues. V was shortened by 1 base and J by 2 bases, with 5 bases between the two germline ends. Germline loops: CDR1 GTSNPN, CDR2 SVGIG (reference sequence). DNA of the CDR3: TGTGCCTGGAGTGGACAAAACTATGGCTACACCTTC. This codes for CAWSGQNYGYTF.

V gene TRBV29-1 combines with J gene TRBJ2-1; 7 bases are shared with TRBD1. The V and J ends lost 5 bases and 5 bases, in that order; junction bases with no gene match: 21. The CDR3 sequence is 18 residues long. The V gene's germline CDR1 is SQVTM and CDR2 ANQGSEA. CDR3 sequence reads: CSVSYRGRGPAGNNEQFF. CDR3 bases: TGCAGCGTTAGCTACAGGGGTAGGGGGCCTGCCGGGAACAATGAGCAGTTCTTC.

This clone showed up just once. The chain has TRBV29-1 and TRBJ2-1; the match to TRBD1 covers 10 bases. The CDR3 is 17 residues long. The germline V gene has CDR1 SQVTM and CDR2 ANQGSEA. With 4 bases clipped from V and 1 base from J, the junction kept 10 bases outside the gene matches. This chain's CDR3 is CSVGGQGGFGSYNEQFF. The CDR3 DNA sequence: TGCAGCGTTGGAGGACAGGGGGGGTTTGGGTCCTACAATGAGCAGTTCTTC.

In its sample, this clone was seen once. Sequence at one end of the junction differs from germline and may be a read error. The chain couples TRBV5-1 to TRBJ2-5; 10 nucleotides agree with TRBD2. This CDR3 spans 18 amino acids. Germline V CDR1 and CDR2: SGHRS, YFSETQ. In nucleotides, the CDR3 is TGCGCCAGCGGCTTTCCGCGCTTACTAGCGGGGCTCCAAGAGACCCAGTACTTC. Protein sequence: CASGFPRLLAGLQETQYF.

The chain links TRBV2 to TRBJ1-1; tentative D call: TRBD1 (5 bases). V was cut by 2 bases and J by 1 base, with 11 bases left in between. CDR3 length: 15 residues. Germline V CDR1 and CDR2: SNHLY, FYNNEI. The CDR3: CASSESGRANTEAFF. CDR3 nucleotide sequence: TGTGCCAGCAGTGAATCGGGCAGGGCGAACACTGAAGCTTTCTTT.

This chain connects TRBV9 to TRBJ2-3; D might be TRBD2 (5 bases). Germline loops: CDR1 SGDLS, CDR2 YYNGEE. There are 15 residues in the CDR3. V lost 4 bases to trimming and J lost 3 bases, with 15 bases between them. The CDR3 spells CASSPRGSSTDTQYF. For the CDR3, the DNA is TGTGCCAGCAGCCCCCGAGGGAGCAGTACAGATACGCAGTATTTT.

The chain is built from TRBV15 and TRBJ1-2; D might be TRBD1 (6 bases). The CDR3 consists of 13 residues. The germline V gene has CDR1 LNHNV and CDR2 YYDKDF (reference sequence). V lost 5 bases and J 0 bases, leaving 7 bases between the germline ends. The CDR3: CATSSGANYGYTF. CDR3 bases: TGTGCCACCAGCTCAGGGGCTAACTATGGCTACACCTTC.

The gene calls are TRBV4-2 and TRBJ1-1; D call uncertain. This CDR3 is 14 amino acids long. Trimming cost V 5 bases and J 1 base, with 11 bases left between them. From germline, CDR1 is LGHNA and CDR2 YNFKEQ. The CDR3 DNA reads TGTGCCAGCAGCAGTCTTGGGAGGAACACTGAAGCTTTCTTT. This codes for CASSSLGRNTEAFF.

This chain uses TRBV27 with TRBJ2-1, with TRBD2 identical over 8 bases. The germline V gene has CDR1 MNHEY and CDR2 SMNVEV (reference sequence). After removal of 2 bases from V and 9 bases from J, the junction contained 15 bases not matched to a gene. The CDR3 contains 17 residues. CDR3 in amino acids: CASSLKVAGGIRSEQFF. The CDR3 DNA reads TGTGCCAGCAGTTTAAAGGTGGCGGGAGGTATTCGGAGTGAGCAGTTCTTC.

The rearrangement uses TRBV10-2 and TRBJ1-1; 8 bases are shared with TRBD1. CDR3 size: 14 residues. V lost 2 bases and J lost 8; bases outside the gene matches: 7. Germline V gives CDR1 WSHSY, CDR2 SAAADI. The CDR3 loop is CASSEAGQGLEAFF. Here the CDR3 DNA reads TGCGCCAGCAGTGAGGCAGGACAGGGACTCGAAGCTTTCTTT.

This chain joins TRBV12-3 or TRBV12-4 and TRBJ2-1; TRBD1 aligns across 8 bases. J lost 9 bases, V lost 7 bases, and 8 bases had no gene match. The CDR3 is made up of 13 amino acids. This CDR3 is CASKETGESEQFF. CDR3 nucleotides: TGTGCCAGCAAGGAGACAGGGGAGAGTGAGCAGTTCTTC.

The chain couples TRBV11-2 to TRBJ2-1, with 7 bases fitting TRBD2. Per germline, CDR1 SGHAT and CDR2 FQNNGV. CDR3 size: 14 residues. V gave up 5 bases and J gave up 5 bases; unmatched junction bases: 6. This CDR3 is CASSHPGTNNEQFF. CDR3 nucleotides: TGTGCCAGCAGCCACCCGGGGACTAACAATGAGCAGTTCTTC.

The gene calls are TRBV4-1 and TRBJ1-2; 7 positions match TRBD1. The trim removed 1 base at V and 5 bases at J, leaving 1 base unmatched. This CDR3 has 13 amino acids. Germline CDR1 reads MGHRA; CDR2 reads YSYEKL. The CDR3 region is CASSQGQGYGYTF. The CDR3 DNA reads as TGCGCCAGCAGCCAAGGACAGGGTTATGGCTACACCTTC.

The chain couples TRBV6-2 or TRBV6-3 to TRBJ1-1; D possibly corresponds to TRBD1 (6 bases). This CDR3 is 14 amino acids long. Trimming removed 2 bases at V and 6 bases at J, with 13 bases between. The germline V gene has CDR1 MNHEY and CDR2 SVGEGT. The CDR3 nucleotides are TGTGCCAGCAGTTACAGGGGTCAGGGGCCTGAAGCTTTCTTT. It encodes CASSYRGQGPEAFF.

The V and J genes are TRBV5-4 and TRBJ1-2; 9 bases align to TRBD1. The CDR3 length is 17 residues. Germline V gene data show CDR1 as SGHNT and CDR2 as YYREEE (reference sequence). Trimming cost V 4 bases and J 4 bases; bases outside gene matches: 14. In DNA form, the CDR3 reads TGTGCCAGCAGCGATGCCGGCCGGGACAGGGTTGCCTATGGCTACACCTTC. Protein sequence: CASSDAGRDRVAYGYTF.

The gene calls are TRBV18 and TRBJ1-1, with D possibly being TRBD1 (5 bases). The CDR3 covers 16 residues. The V gene's germline CDR1 is KGHSH and CDR2 LQKENI. V lost 3 bases and J lost 3, with 17 bases in between. CDR3 coding DNA: TGTGCCAGCTCACCCGACCTGGTACAAGGGGACACTGAAGCTTTCTTT. This codes for CASSPDLVQGDTEAFF.

The chain links TRBV10-1 to TRBJ2-7, with 7 nucleotides matching TRBD1. The length of the CDR3 is 13 residues. Unmatched junction bases numbered 7, after V lost 6 bases and J lost 5 bases. CDR1 WNHNN and CDR2 SYGVQD come from the germline V gene (reference sequence). CDR3 residues: CASSPGTDHEQYF. The DNA of the CDR3 is TGCGCCAGCAGCCCCGGGACAGATCACGAGCAGTACTTC.

This sequence joins TRBV2 and TRBJ1-1, with D possibly matching TRBD1 (5 bases). CDR1 and CDR2 from the germline V gene are SNHLY and FYNNEI. With 8 bases removed from V and 0 bases from J, the gap between germline ends came to 16 bases. CDR3 length equals 15 residues. CDR3 in DNA: TGTGCCAGCCAGCGGGGGACCTCCCTGAACACTGAAGCTTTCTTT. Encoded protein: CASQRGTSLNTEAFF.

The V and J genes are TRBV5-5 and TRBJ1-2; D is possibly TRBD1 (6 bases). The CDR3 runs to 15 residues. V was pared by 0 bases and J by 4 bases, with 13 bases between. Per the germline V gene, CDR1 is SGHKS and CDR2 is YYEKEE (reference sequence). This CDR3 reads CASSLDGTSVYGYTF. The CDR3 DNA reads as TGTGCCAGCAGCTTGGACGGGACATCCGTCTATGGCTACACCTTC. The whole variable domain, remainder taken from reference TRBV5-5 and TRBJ1-2, is DAGVTQSPTHLIKTRGQQVTLRCSPISGHKSVSWYQQVLGQGPQFIFQYYEKEERGRGNFPDRFSARQFPNYSSELNVNALLLGDSALYLCASSLDGTSVYGYTFGSGTRLTVV.

In DNA, the CDR3 is TGTGCCAGCAGTGAAGTACAGGGTTATGGCTACACCTTC. Encoded protein: CASSEVQGYGYTF. This rearrangement joins TRBV6-1 to TRBJ1-2, with D possibly being TRBD1 (6 bases). Looked up from germline, CDR1 is MNHNS and CDR2 is SASEGT. V was cut by 1 base and J by 5 bases, with 8 bases left in between. The CDR3 contains 13 residues.